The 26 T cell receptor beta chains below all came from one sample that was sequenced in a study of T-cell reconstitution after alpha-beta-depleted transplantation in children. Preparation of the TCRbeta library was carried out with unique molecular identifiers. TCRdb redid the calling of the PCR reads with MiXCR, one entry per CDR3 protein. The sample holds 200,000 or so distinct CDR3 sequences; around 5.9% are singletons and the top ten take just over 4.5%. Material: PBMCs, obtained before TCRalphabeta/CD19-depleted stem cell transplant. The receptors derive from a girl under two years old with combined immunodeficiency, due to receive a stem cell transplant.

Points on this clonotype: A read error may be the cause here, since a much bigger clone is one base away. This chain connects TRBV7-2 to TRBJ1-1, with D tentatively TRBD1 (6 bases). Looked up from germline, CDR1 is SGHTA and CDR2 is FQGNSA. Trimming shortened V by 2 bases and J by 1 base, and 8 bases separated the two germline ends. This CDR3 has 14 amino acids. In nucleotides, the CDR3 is TGTGCCAGCAGCTTACCGGGGGCGAACACTGAAGCTTTCTTT. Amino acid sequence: CASSLPGANTEAFF.

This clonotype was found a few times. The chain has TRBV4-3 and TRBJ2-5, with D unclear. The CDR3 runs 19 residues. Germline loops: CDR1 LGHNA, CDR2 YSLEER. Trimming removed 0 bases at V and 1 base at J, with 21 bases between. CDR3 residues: CASSQDLAGFGRTQETQYF. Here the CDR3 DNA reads TGCGCCAGCAGCCAAGATCTGGCCGGGTTCGGCAGGACCCAAGAGACCCAGTACTTC.

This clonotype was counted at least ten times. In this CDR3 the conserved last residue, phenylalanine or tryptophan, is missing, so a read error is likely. Here the CDR3 DNA reads TGTGCCAGCAGTTTACAGAGAAATTCACCCCTCCACCTT. Amino acid sequence: CASSLQRNSPLHL. V and J are TRBV6-5 and TRBJ1-6; D is undetermined. In germline, CDR1 is MNHEY, CDR2 SVGAGI. This CDR3 is built from 13 residues. V lost 4 bases, J lost 7 bases, and 8 bases lay in between.

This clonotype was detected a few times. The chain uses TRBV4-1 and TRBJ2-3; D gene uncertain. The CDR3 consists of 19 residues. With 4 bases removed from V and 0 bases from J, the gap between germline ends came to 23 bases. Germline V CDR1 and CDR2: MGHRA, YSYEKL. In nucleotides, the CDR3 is TGCGCCAGCAGCCCAGAGGTCCTCCCCGACCTGTCTAGCACAGATACGCAGTATTTT. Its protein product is CASSPEVLPDLSSTDTQYF.

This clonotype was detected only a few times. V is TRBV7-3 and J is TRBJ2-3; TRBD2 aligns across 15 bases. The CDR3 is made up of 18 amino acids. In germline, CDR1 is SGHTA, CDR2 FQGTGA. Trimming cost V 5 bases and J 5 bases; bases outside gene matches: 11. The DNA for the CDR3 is TGTGCCAGCAGCAAAGGACTAGCGGGAGGGCCTGAAGGAGATACGCAGTATTTT. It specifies CASSKGLAGGPEGDTQYF.

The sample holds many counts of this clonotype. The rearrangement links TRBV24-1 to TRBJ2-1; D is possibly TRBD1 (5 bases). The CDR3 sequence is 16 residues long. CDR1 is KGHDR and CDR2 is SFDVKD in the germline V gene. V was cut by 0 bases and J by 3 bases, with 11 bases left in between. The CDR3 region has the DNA TGTGCCACCAGTGATTTGCGACAGCCCCTCTACAATGAGCAGTTCTTC. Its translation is CATSDLRQPLYNEQFF.

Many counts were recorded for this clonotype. The DNA of the CDR3 is TGTGCCAGCAGTTTGTTGGGGGGGAATCAGCCCCAGCATTTT. It codes for CASSLLGGNQPQHF. The chain couples TRBV27 to TRBJ1-5; possible D gene TRBD1, 5 bases. Germline CDR1 and CDR2: MNHEY and SMNVEV (reference sequence). The V end lost 3 bases, the J end lost 4 bases, and 10 bases lay between the germline ends. The CDR3 runs to 14 residues.

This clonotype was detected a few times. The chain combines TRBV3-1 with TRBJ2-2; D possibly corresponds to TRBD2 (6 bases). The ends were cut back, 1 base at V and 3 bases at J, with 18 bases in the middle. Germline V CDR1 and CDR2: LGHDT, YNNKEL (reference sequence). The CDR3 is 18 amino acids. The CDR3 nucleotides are TGTGCCAGCAGCCAAGTCTACCGCGGGGCTCTGGACACCGGGGAGCTGTTTTTT. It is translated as CASSQVYRGALDTGELFF.

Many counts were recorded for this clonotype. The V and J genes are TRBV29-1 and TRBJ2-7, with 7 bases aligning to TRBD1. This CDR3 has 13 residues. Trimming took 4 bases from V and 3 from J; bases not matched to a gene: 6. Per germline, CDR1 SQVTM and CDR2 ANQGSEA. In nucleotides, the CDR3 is TGCAGCGTTGGGGGGACAGTGTTCTACGAGCAGTACTTC. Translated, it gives CSVGGTVFYEQYF.

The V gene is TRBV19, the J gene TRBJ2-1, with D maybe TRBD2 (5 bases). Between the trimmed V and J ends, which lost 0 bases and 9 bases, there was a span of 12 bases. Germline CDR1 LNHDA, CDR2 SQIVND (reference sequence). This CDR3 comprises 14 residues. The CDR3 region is CASSIERTSGEQFF. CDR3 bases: TGTGCCAGTAGTATAGAACGGACTTCGGGTGAGCAGTTCTTC. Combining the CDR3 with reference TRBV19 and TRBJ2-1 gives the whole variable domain DGGITQSPKYLFRKEGQNVTLSCEQNLNHDAMYWYRQDPGQGLRLIYYSQIVNDFQKGDIAEGYSVSREKKESFPLTVTSAQKNPTAFYLCASSIERTSGEQFFGPGTRLTVL.

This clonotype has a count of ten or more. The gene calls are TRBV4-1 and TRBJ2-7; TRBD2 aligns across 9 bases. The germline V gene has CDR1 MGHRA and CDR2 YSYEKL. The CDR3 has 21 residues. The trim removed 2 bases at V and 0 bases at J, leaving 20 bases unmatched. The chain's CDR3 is CASSQFTGGLGLLAGSYEQYF. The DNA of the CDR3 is TGCGCCAGCAGCCAATTTACTGGCGGGCTAGGGCTACTAGCGGGCTCCTACGAGCAGTACTTC.

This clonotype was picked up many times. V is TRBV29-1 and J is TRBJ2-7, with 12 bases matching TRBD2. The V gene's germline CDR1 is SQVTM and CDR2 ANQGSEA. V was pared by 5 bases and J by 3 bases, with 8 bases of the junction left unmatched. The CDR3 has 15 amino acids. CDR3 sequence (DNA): TGCAGCGTTTTAACCGGGACTAGCGGGCTCTACGAGCAGTACTTC. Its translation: CSVLTGTSGLYEQYF.

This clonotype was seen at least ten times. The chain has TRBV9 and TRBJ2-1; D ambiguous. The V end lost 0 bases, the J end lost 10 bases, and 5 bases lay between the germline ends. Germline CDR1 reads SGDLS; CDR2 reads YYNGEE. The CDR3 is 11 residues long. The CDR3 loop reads CASSVGWEQFF. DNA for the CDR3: TGTGCCAGCAGCGTAGGTTGGGAGCAGTTCTTC. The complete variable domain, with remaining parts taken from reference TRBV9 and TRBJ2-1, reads DSGVTQTPKHLITATGQRVTLRCSPRSGDLSVYWYQQSLDQGLQFLIQYYNGEERAKGNILERFSAQQFPDLHSELNLSSLELGDSALYFCASSVGWEQFFGPGTRLTVL.

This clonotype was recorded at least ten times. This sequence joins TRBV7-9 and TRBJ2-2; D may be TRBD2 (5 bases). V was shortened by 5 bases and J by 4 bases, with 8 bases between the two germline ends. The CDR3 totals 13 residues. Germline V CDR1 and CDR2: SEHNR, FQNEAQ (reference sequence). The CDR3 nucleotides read TGTGCCAGCAGCCTTACTAGCACCGGGGAGCTGTTTTTT. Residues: CASSLTSTGELFF.

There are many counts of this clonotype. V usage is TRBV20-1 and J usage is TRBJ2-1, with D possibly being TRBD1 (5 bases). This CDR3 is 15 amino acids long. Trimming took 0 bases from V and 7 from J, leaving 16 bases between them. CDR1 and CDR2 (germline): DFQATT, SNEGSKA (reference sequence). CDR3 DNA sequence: TGCAGTGCTAGAGATGGCTGGACAACCACAAATGAGCAGTTCTTC. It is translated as CSARDGWTTTNEQFF.

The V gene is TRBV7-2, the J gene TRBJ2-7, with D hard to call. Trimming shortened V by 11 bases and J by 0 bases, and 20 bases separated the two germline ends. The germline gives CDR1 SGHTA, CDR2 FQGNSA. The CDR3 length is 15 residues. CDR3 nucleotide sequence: TGTGCCTCCGTGGGGTCCGGCCGTAGCTCCTACGAGCAGTACTTC. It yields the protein CASVGSGRSSYEQYF. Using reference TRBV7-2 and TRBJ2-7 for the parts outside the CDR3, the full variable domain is GAGVSQSPSNKVTEKGKDVELRCDPISGHTALYWYRQSLGQGLEFLIYFQGNSAPDKSGLPSDRFSAERTGGSVSTLTIQRTQQEDSAVYLCASVGSGRSSYEQYFGPGTRLTVT.

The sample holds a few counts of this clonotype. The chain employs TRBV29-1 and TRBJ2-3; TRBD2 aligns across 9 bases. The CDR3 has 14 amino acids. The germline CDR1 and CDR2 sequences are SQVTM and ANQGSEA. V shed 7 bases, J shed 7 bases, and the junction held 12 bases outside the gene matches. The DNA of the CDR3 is TGCAGCGCCCGGCTAGCGGGATCGTTGAATACGCAGTATTTT. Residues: CSARLAGSLNTQYF.

This CDR3 reads CASSHLLLSSGGENTGELFF. CDR3 nucleotide sequence: TGCGCCAGCAGCCACCTACTACTGAGTAGCGGGGGAGAGAACACCGGGGAGCTGTTTTTT. The chain employs TRBV4-3 and TRBJ2-2, with 9 bases aligning to TRBD2. Germline values: CDR1 LGHNA, CDR2 YSLEER. The ends lost 3 bases at V and 1 base at J; junction bases unmatched: 15. The CDR3 consists of 20 residues.

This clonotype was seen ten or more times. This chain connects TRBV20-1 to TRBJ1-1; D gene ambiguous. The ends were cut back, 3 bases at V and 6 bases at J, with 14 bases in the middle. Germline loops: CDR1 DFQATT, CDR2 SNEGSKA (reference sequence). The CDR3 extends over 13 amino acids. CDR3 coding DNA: TGCAGTGCTAGTGGCGAGGGATATCCTGAAGCTTTCTTT. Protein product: CSASGEGYPEAFF.

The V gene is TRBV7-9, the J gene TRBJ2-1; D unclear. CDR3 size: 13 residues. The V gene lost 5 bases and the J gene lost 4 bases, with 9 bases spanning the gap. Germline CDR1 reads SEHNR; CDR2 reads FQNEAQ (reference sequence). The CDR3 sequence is CASSPRNYNEQFF. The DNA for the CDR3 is TGTGCCAGCAGCCCGAGAAATTACAATGAGCAGTTCTTC.

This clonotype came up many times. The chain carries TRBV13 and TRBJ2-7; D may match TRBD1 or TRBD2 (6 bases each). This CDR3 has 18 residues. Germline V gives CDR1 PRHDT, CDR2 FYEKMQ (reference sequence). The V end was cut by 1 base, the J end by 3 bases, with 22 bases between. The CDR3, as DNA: TGTGCCAGCAGCTTAGCCGGGGGCATTGGGCCGTTTCTCTACGAGCAGTACTTC. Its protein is CASSLAGGIGPFLYEQYF. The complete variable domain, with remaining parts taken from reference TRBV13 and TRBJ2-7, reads AAGVIQSPRHLIKEKRETATLKCYPIPRHDTVYWYQQGPGQDPQFLISFYEKMQSDKGSIPDRFSAQQFSDYHSELNMSSLELGDSALYFCASSLAGGIGPFLYEQYFGPGTRLTVT.

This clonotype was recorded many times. The CDR3 spells CASKLRGIVRGDTQYF. The CDR3 nucleotides read TGTGCCAGCAAATTGAGGGGAATCGTTCGTGGAGATACGCAGTATTTT. The chain has TRBV6-2 or TRBV6-3 and TRBJ2-3, with D tentatively TRBD1 or TRBD2 (5 bases each). There are 16 residues in the CDR3. Trimming left V 7 bases short and J 5 bases short, with 22 bases between. In germline, CDR1 is MNHEY, CDR2 SVGEGT.

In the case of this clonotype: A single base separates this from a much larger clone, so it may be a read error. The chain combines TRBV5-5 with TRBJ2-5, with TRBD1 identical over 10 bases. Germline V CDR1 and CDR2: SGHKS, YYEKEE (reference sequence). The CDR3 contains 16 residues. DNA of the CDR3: TGTGCCAGCAGCTTGGTATTAGGGACAGGGGAAGAGACCCACTACTTC. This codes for CASSLVLGTGEETHYF.

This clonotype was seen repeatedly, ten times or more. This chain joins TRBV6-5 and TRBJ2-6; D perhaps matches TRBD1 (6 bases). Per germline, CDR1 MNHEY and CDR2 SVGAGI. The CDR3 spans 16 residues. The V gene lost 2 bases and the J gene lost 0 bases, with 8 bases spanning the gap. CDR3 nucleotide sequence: TGTGCCAGCAGTTACGACAGGAACTCTGGGGCCAACGTCCTGACTTTC. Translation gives CASSYDRNSGANVLTF.

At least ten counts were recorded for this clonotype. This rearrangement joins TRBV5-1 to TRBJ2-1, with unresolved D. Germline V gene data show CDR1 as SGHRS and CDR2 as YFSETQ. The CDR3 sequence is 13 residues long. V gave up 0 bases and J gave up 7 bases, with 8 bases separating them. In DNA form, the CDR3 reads TGCGCCAGCAGCTTGGCTCCTGGGAATGAGCAGTTCTTC. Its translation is CASSLAPGNEQFF.

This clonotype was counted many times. CDR3 DNA: TGCAGTGCTACCACGGGTGAGACCCAGTACTTC. Amino acid sequence: CSATTGETQYF. The chain has TRBV20-1 and TRBJ2-5; D unresolved. This CDR3 is 11 amino acids long. V lost 4 bases and J lost 5, with 8 bases in between. Germline values: CDR1 DFQATT, CDR2 SNEGSKA (reference sequence).